This T cell receptor (beta chain) was retrieved from a study of T cell changes during pregnancy in multiple sclerosis. The CDR3 runs 14 residues. CDR1 GTSNPN and CDR2 SVGIG come from the germline V gene (reference sequence). Trimming removed 4 bases at V and 1 base at J, with 13 bases between. The method was immunoSEQ multiplex PCR; TCRdb's version includes in-frame clones alone and lacks a portion of them. The table shows 50,000 to 65,000 clones, with 75% to 90% occurring only once. The source was peripheral blood, collected after pregnancy. The clonotype was recovered from a female donor with multiple sclerosis, enrolled in a pregnancy study. This chain connects TRBV30 to TRBJ1-1, with D unresolved. CDR3 nucleotides: TGTGCCTGGAAATACAGCAGCAGGAACACTGAAGCTTTCTTT. Translated: CAWKYSSRNTEAFF.